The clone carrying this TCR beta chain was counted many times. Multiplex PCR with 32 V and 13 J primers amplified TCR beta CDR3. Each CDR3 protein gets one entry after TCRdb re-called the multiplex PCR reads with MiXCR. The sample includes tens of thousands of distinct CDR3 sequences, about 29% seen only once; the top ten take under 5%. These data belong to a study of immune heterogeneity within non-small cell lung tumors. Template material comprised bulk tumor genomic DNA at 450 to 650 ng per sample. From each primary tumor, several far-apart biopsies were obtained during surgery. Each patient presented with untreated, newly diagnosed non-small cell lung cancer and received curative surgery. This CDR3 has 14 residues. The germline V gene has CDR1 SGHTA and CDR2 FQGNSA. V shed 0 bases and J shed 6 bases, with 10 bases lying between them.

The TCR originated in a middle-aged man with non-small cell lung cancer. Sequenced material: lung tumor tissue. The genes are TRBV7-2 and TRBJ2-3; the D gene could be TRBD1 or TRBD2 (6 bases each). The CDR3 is CASSLAGGLDTQYF. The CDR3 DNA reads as TGTGCCAGCAGCTTAGCAGGGGGACTGGATACGCAGTATTTT.